Following are 28 T cell receptor beta chains from one sample sequenced in a study of CD8+ T cells in alopecia areata. Reverse transcribed after extraction, RNA yielded cDNA as the sequencing template. Profiled with immunoSEQ multiplex PCR; TCRdb holds only in-frame clones, not every one. The table includes more than 95,000 clones, less than 70% detected once. Sequenced: CD4+ T cells sorted from blood. The receptors were gathered from a human donor in good health.

DNA for the CDR3: TGTGCCAGCAGTGCCTACCAAGAGACCCAGTACTTC. It encodes CASSAYQETQYF. The rearrangement uses TRBV25-1 and TRBJ2-5; D unresolved. Trimming cost V 4 bases and J 0 bases, with 3 bases left between them. Germline V gene lookup returns CDR1 MGHDK and CDR2 SYGVNS. This CDR3 comprises 12 residues.

The chain combines TRBV5-6 with TRBJ2-1; possibly TRBD2 for D (6 bases). The CDR3 extends over 16 amino acids. In germline, CDR1 is SGHDT, CDR2 YYEEEE. Trimming stripped 2 bases from V and 4 bases from J, with 16 bases between. As DNA, the CDR3 is TGTGCCAGCAGCTTAATAGTTTTAGCGGAGTACAATGAGCAGTTCTTC. Protein product: CASSLIVLAEYNEQFF.

This clone was found many times. The chain combines TRBV18 with TRBJ1-5; possible D gene TRBD1, 5 bases. The CDR3 runs 13 residues. The V end was cut by 3 bases, the J end by 8 bases, with 11 bases between. The germline gives CDR1 KGHSH, CDR2 LQKENI. The CDR3 sequence is CASSPPTGEPQHF. DNA of the CDR3: TGTGCCAGCTCACCTCCCACGGGGGAGCCCCAGCATTTT.

The genes are TRBV18 and TRBJ2-5; tentative D call: TRBD2 (5 bases). CDR3 size: 12 residues. Germline CDR1 reads KGHSH; CDR2 reads LQKENI. V was shortened by 1 base and J by 5 bases, with 5 bases between the two germline ends. The CDR3 protein is CASSPQRETQYF. CDR3 nucleotides: TGTGCCAGCTCACCACAGCGGGAGACCCAGTACTTC.

The CDR3, as DNA: TGCGCCAGCAGCTCCCGGGGAGGACTAGCGGGGGAAGAGCAGTACTTC. As protein: CASSSRGGLAGEEQYF. V and J are TRBV5-1 and TRBJ2-7; 13 nucleotides line up with TRBD2. The J segment lost 7 bases and the V segment lost 3 bases, leaving 10 bases of the junction unmatched. The CDR3 length is 16 residues. The germline V gene has CDR1 SGHRS and CDR2 YFSETQ.

The chain carries TRBV5-1 and TRBJ1-2; 7 bases align to TRBD1. Trimming at V came to 1 base and at J to 4 bases, leaving 4 bases not matched to a gene. CDR3 length equals 14 residues. Germline-derived CDR1 and CDR2 are SGHRS and YFSETQ. The CDR3 sequence: CASSLRQGGYGYTF. Written as DNA, the CDR3 is TGCGCCAGCAGCTTGAGACAGGGCGGCTATGGCTACACCTTC.

Only a few counts were recorded for this clone. This sequence joins TRBV11-3 and TRBJ2-3; D ambiguous. The V end lost 5 bases, the J end lost 3 bases, and 6 bases lay between the germline ends. CDR1 and CDR2 (germline): SGHNT, YENEEA. This CDR3 contains 12 residues. The DNA of the CDR3 is TGTGCCAGCAGCGCAGATACAGATACGCAGTATTTT. The encoded protein is CASSADTDTQYF.

The rearrangement uses TRBV4-1 and TRBJ2-2; D gene unclear. V lost 1 base and J 0 bases, leaving 12 bases between the germline ends. The CDR3 runs to 17 residues. CDR1 and CDR2 from the germline V gene are MGHRA and YSYEKL. The CDR3 reads CASSQGQRQSNTGELFF. DNA of the CDR3: TGCGCCAGCAGCCAAGGTCAACGGCAGTCGAACACCGGGGAGCTGTTTTTT.

The CDR3, as DNA: TGTGCCAGCAGCTTGACAGGGGGCAATCAGCCCCAGCATTTT. This encodes CASSLTGGNQPQHF. The genes are TRBV11-2 and TRBJ1-5; 8 nucleotides agree with TRBD1. CDR1 is SGHAT and CDR2 is FQNNGV in the germline V gene. CDR3 length equals 14 residues. Trimming took 3 bases from V and 2 from J; bases not matched to a gene: 0. The full variable domain, completed using reference TRBV11-2 and TRBJ1-5, is EAGVAQSPRYKIIEKRQSVAFWCNPISGHATLYWYQQILGQGPKLLIQFQNNGVVDDSQLPKDRFSAERLKGVDSTLKIQPAKLEDSAVYLCASSLTGGNQPQHFGDGTRLSIL.

The chain recombines TRBV2 with TRBJ1-3; the D is unclear. V was pared by 8 bases and J by 0 bases, with 5 bases between. The germline V gene has CDR1 SNHLY and CDR2 FYNNEI. This CDR3 is 12 amino acids long. The CDR3 here is CASSGSGNTIYF. The CDR3 DNA reads TGTGCCAGCTCGGGCTCTGGAAACACCATATATTTT.

This rearrangement joins TRBV4-2 to TRBJ2-5; 10 nucleotides match TRBD2. CDR3 length equals 20 residues. Germline assignment: CDR1 LGHNA and CDR2 YNFKEQ. Unmatched junction bases numbered 21, after V lost 4 bases and J lost 4 bases. CDR3 sequence: CASSLKLSSGGAGFGETQYF. In DNA, the CDR3 is TGTGCCAGCAGCCTCAAGCTATCGAGCGGGGGGGCCGGCTTTGGAGAGACCCAGTACTTC.

The chain combines TRBV5-4 with TRBJ2-1, with D possibly being TRBD2 (5 bases). Per the germline V gene, CDR1 is SGHNT and CDR2 is YYREEE (reference sequence). The CDR3 runs 14 residues. Trimming took 6 bases from V and 4 from J, leaving 14 bases between them. The CDR3 reads CASTTDEGYNEQFF. CDR3 nucleotide sequence: TGTGCCAGCACTACAGACGAGGGTTACAATGAGCAGTTCTTC.

J is TRBJ2-1 and V is TRBV29-1; TRBD1 aligns across 7 bases. In germline, CDR1 is SQVTM, CDR2 ANQGSEA. The CDR3 totals 13 residues. The J segment lost 8 bases and the V segment lost 6 bases, leaving 10 bases of the junction unmatched. CDR3 sequence (DNA): TGCAGCGTGCAGACCTGGGACAGAGATGAGCAGTTCTTC. This codes for CSVQTWDRDEQFF.

Concerning this clone: The DNA is omitted, as the CDR3 cannot be located on it reliably, and the CDR3 follows TCRdb's listing. The V gene is TRBV29-1, the J gene TRBJ2-5; no DNA check was done on the table's D call, TRBD2. The CDR3 has 11 amino acids, counting both end residues. Germline lookup yields CDR1 SQVTM and CDR2 ANQGSEA. The CDR3 here is CSVGRGAAGYF.

The chain couples TRBV6-6 to TRBJ1-5, with D uncertain. CDR3 size: 12 residues. V lost 10 bases, J lost 2 bases, and 9 bases lay in between. Germline-derived CDR1 and CDR2 are MNHNY and SVGAGI (reference sequence). The CDR3 DNA sequence: TGTGCCACCAGGCAGGGCAATCAGCCCCAGCATTTT. Protein sequence: CATRQGNQPQHF.

The chain employs TRBV5-1 and TRBJ2-1, with TRBD2 identical over 11 bases. The trim removed 4 bases at V and 4 bases at J, leaving 4 bases unmatched. Germline values: CDR1 SGHRS, CDR2 YFSETQ. This CDR3 is built from 15 residues. CDR3: CASSSGTSGYNEQFF. The CDR3 DNA reads as TGCGCCAGCAGCAGCGGGACTAGCGGATACAATGAGCAGTTCTTC.

The CDR3: CASSPRTVSNQPQHF. Written as DNA, the CDR3 is TGTGCCAGCAGTCCTAGGACTGTTAGCAATCAGCCCCAGCATTTT. The chain employs TRBV25-1 and TRBJ1-5; D unresolved. This CDR3 region has 15 residues. Germline V gene sequence: CDR1 MGHDK, CDR2 SYGVNS. Trimming removed 5 bases from V and 0 bases from J, with 11 bases in between.

V is TRBV9 and J is TRBJ1-1; D not resolved. The CDR3 covers 14 residues. Looked up from germline, CDR1 is SGDLS and CDR2 is YYNGEE. V lost 0 bases to trimming and J lost 3 bases, with 9 bases between them. CDR3 sequence reads: CASSVAASDTEAFF. Written as DNA, the CDR3 is TGTGCCAGCAGCGTAGCCGCCAGCGACACTGAAGCTTTCTTT.

This clone was counted a few times. The V gene is TRBV9, the J gene TRBJ2-3; D is possibly TRBD2 (6 bases). Germline V gene sequence: CDR1 SGDLS, CDR2 YYNGEE. Trimming pared 4 bases from V and 8 bases from J, leaving 20 bases between. The CDR3 spans 15 residues. The DNA of the CDR3 is TGTGCCAGCAGCCCAAGTACTACAGACGGGAGTACGCAGTATTTT. Protein sequence: CASSPSTTDGSTQYF.

The V and J genes are TRBV6-5 and TRBJ1-6, with TRBD1 identical over 7 bases. The CDR3 has 13 amino acids. Per germline, CDR1 MNHEY and CDR2 SVGAGI. V lost 6 bases to trimming and J lost 8 bases; unmatched junction nucleotides: 4. CDR3 nucleotide sequence: TGTGCCAGCAGGAGACAGGGCGATTCACCCCTCCACTTT. Protein product: CASRRQGDSPLHF.

The chain links TRBV30 to TRBJ2-3; 12 nucleotides match TRBD2. This CDR3 spans 17 amino acids. J gave up 4 bases and V 5 bases, and 13 bases lay outside the gene matches. Per germline, CDR1 GTSNPN and CDR2 SVGIG (reference sequence). The CDR3 bases are TGTGCCTGGCTTCCGGATCTAGCGGGGGGGAGGTCAGATACGCAGTATTTT. Translated, it gives CAWLPDLAGGRSDTQYF. Combining the CDR3 with reference TRBV30 and TRBJ2-3 gives the whole variable domain SQTIHQWPATLVQPVGSPLSLECTVEGTSNPNLYWYRQAAGRGLQLLFYSVGIGQISSEVPQNLSASRPQDRQFILSSKKLLLSDSGFYLCAWLPDLAGGRSDTQYFGPGTRLTVL.

The rearrangement joins TRBV19 to TRBJ2-5; tentative D call: TRBD1 (5 bases). This CDR3 spans 17 amino acids. CDR1 and CDR2 from the germline V gene are LNHDA and SQIVND (reference sequence). V was pared by 5 bases and J by 5 bases, with 24 bases between. The CDR3 sequence is CASSGSIGHFNRETQYF. The CDR3, as DNA: TGTGCCAGTAGTGGCTCTATCGGACATTTCAATAGGGAGACCCAGTACTTC.

The chain recombines TRBV9 with TRBJ1-6; D is ambiguous. Germline V gene sequence: CDR1 SGDLS, CDR2 YYNGEE. This CDR3 region has 15 residues. The V end lost 5 bases, the J end lost 9 bases, and 18 bases lay between the germline ends. The CDR3 spells CASSRLDQAGSPLHF. As DNA, the CDR3 is TGTGCCAGCAGTCGATTGGACCAAGCTGGTTCACCCCTCCACTTT.

The V and J genes are TRBV2 and TRBJ2-2; no firm D call. Trimming shortened V by 11 bases and J by 3 bases, and 13 bases separated the two germline ends. The CDR3 loop spans 13 amino acids. Germline V gives CDR1 SNHLY, CDR2 FYNNEI. The CDR3 reads CASKGTYTGELFF. CDR3 DNA sequence: TGTGCCTCGAAAGGCACTTACACCGGGGAGCTGTTTTTT.

The chain links TRBV29-1 to TRBJ2-5, with D possibly called TRBD1 or TRBD2 (5 bases each). V lost 6 bases, J lost 5 bases, and 19 bases lay in between. Germline CDR1 reads SQVTM; CDR2 reads ANQGSEA. The CDR3 length is 14 residues. The CDR3 here is CSVAESGTQETQYF. The CDR3 DNA reads TGCAGCGTCGCCGAGTCGGGGACGCAGGAGACCCAGTACTTC.

This chain links TRBV15 with TRBJ1-3; D call uncertain. The V and J ends lost 11 bases and 0 bases respectively, with 5 bases between them. CDR1 and CDR2 (germline): LNHNV, YYDKDF (reference sequence). This CDR3 contains 11 residues. CDR3 DNA sequence: TGTGCCTCGGGCTCTGGAAACACCATATATTTT. Translated: CASGSGNTIYF.

The chain joins TRBV5-6 to TRBJ1-2, with 12 bases identical to TRBD1. V trimming: 1 base; J trimming: 7 bases; junction bases outside the gene matches: 8. The CDR3 consists of 16 residues. Germline assignment: CDR1 SGHDT and CDR2 YYEEEE. The DNA for the CDR3 is TGTGCCAGCAGCTTGCCGGGGGACAGGGGGCTTGGTGGCTACACCTTC. Protein product: CASSLPGDRGLGGYTF.

J is TRBJ2-7 and V is TRBV29-1, with D possibly being TRBD1 (5 bases). This CDR3 region has 14 residues. Looked up from germline, CDR1 is SQVTM and CDR2 is ANQGSEA. Trimming stripped 4 bases from V and 3 bases from J, with 16 bases between. The CDR3 here is CSVAGGRALYEQYF. Here the CDR3 DNA reads TGCAGCGTTGCTGGTGGCAGGGCCCTCTACGAGCAGTACTTC.